Listed below are T cell receptor beta chains from one sample, sequenced in a study of immune cell composition in non-small cell lung cancer. The protocol was immunoSEQ multiplex PCR, while the TCRdb copy is restricted to in-frame clones and leaves out a portion. Of around 9,700 clones listed, 68% are singletons. The sequenced sample consisted of lung tumor tissue. The receptors shown here come from a human donor with non-small cell lung cancer. Each CDR3 is given with its conserved first and last residue. A D gene is named only where the DNA matches it firmly. Clone size appears in some rows only: once, few, many, or a class for an expanded clone.

D: -; V: TRBV19; size: few; J: TRBJ1-5; CDR3: CASRDDRFFNQPQHF; DNA: TGTGCCAGTAGGGACGACAGGTTCTTCAATCAGCCCCAGCATTTT
D: -; V: TRBV11-1; size: medium-sized; J: TRBJ2-2; CDR3: CASQGFGNGELFF; DNA: TGTGCCAGCCAGGGGTTCGGGAACGGGGAGCTGTTTTTT
D: -; V: TRBV5-1; size: -; J: TRBJ1-1; CDR3: CASSTYDRNTEAFF; DNA: TGCGCCAGCAGCACGTACGACAGGAACACTGAAGCTTTCTTT
D: -; V: TRBV5-1; size: -; J: TRBJ2-5; CDR3: CASSLGQTQYF; DNA: TGCGCCAGCTCCCTAGGACAGACCCAGTACTTC
D: TRBD2; V: TRBV6-1; size: few; J: TRBJ2-7; CDR3: CASMGLAGWEQYF; DNA: TGTGCCAGCATGGGACTAGCGGGGTGGGAGCAGTACTTC
D: -; V: TRBV6-6; size: -; J: TRBJ1-5; CDR3: CAVRGGSSNQPQHF; DNA: TGTGCCGTCCGAGGTGGGAGTAGCAATCAGCCCCAGCATTTT
D: TRBD1; V: TRBV10-2; size: medium-sized; J: TRBJ1-5; CDR3: CATSLQGSYQPQHF; DNA: TGCGCCACCTCTCTACAGGGGAGTTATCAGCCCCAGCATTTT
D: -; V: TRBV2; size: -; J: TRBJ1-2; CDR3: CASRKQVNYGYTF; DNA: TGTGCCAGCAGAAAACAGGTTAACTATGGCTACACCTTC
D: -; V: TRBV10-3; size: -; J: TRBJ1-5; CDR3: CAISESGGHSNQPQHF; DNA: TGTGCCATCAGTGAGTCGGGGGGACATAGCAATCAGCCCCAGCATTTT
D: TRBD2; V: TRBV7-9; size: -; J: TRBJ2-7; CDR3: CASSKRGGSYEQYF; DNA: TGTGCCAGCAGTAAGCGGGGGGGTTCCTACGAGCAGTACTTC
D: TRBD1; V: TRBV6-6; size: -; J: TRBJ2-7; CDR3: CASRLRDSYEQYF; DNA: TGTGCCAGCAGACTCCGGGACAGCTACGAGCAGTACTTC
D: TRBD1; V: TRBV5-5; size: -; J: TRBJ1-2; CDR3: CASSFIGTGDTDGYTF; DNA: TGTGCCAGCAGCTTTATAGGGACAGGGGACACCGATGGCTACACCTTC
D: -; V: TRBV27; size: -; J: TRBJ2-7; CDR3: CASGWGGRPISYEQYF; DNA: TGTGCCAGCGGGTGGGGGGGGCGCCCAATTTCCTACGAGCAGTACTTC
D: -; V: TRBV23-1; size: -; J: TRBJ1-1; CDR3: CASSQRSPGPGRTEAFF; DNA: TGCGCCAGCAGTCAAAGGTCCCCCGGGCCGGGAAGAACTGAAGCTTTCTTT
D: TRBD1; V: TRBV4-1; size: few; J: TRBJ1-2; CDR3: CASSQVLSGGVEGYTF; DNA: TGCGCCAGCAGCCAAGTTCTGTCAGGGGGCGTAGAGGGCTACACCTTC
D: -; V: TRBV6-1; size: few; J: TRBJ1-1; CDR3: CASSTGLQNTEAFF; DNA: TGTGCCAGCAGTACGGGACTGCAGAACACTGAAGCTTTCTTT
D: -; V: TRBV28; size: -; J: TRBJ2-7; CDR3: CASSHTSGASYEQYF; DNA: TGTGCCAGCAGCCATACAAGTGGGGCATCCTACGAGCAGTACTTC
D: -; V: TRBV7-9; size: -; J: TRBJ1-2; CDR3: CASSLGSRANYGYTF; DNA: TGTGCCAGCAGCTTAGGTTCTCGGGCTAACTATGGCTACACCTTC
D: TRBD1; V: TRBV9; size: -; J: TRBJ1-6; CDR3: CASSVESSGQGFNSPLHF; DNA: TGTGCCAGCAGCGTAGAATCATCGGGACAGGGTTTTAATTCACCCCTCCACTTT
D: -; V: TRBV4-3; size: -; J: TRBJ2-1; CDR3: CASSQVAESYNEQFF; DNA: TGCGCCAGCAGCCAAGTTGCGGAGTCCTACAATGAGCAGTTCTTC
D: -; V: TRBV6-5; size: -; J: TRBJ1-2; CDR3: CASSMTANYGYTF; DNA: TGTGCCAGCAGTATGACAGCCAACTATGGCTACACCTTC
D: -; V: TRBV6-5; size: -; J: TRBJ2-3; CDR3: CASSLTVTAGTDTQYF; DNA: TGTGCCAGCAGTTTGACAGTTACCGCCGGCACAGATACGCAGTATTTT
D: TRBD2; V: TRBV2; size: -; J: TRBJ2-5; CDR3: CASSEARQPGGTQYF; DNA: TGTGCCAGCAGTGAAGCGCGTCAGCCGGGGGGGACCCAGTACTTC
D: TRBD1; V: TRBV27; size: -; J: TRBJ2-7; CDR3: CASSLIWDRIYEQYF; DNA: TGTGCCAGCAGTCTTATATGGGACAGGATCTACGAGCAGTACTTC
D: TRBD1; V: TRBV14; size: -; J: TRBJ1-2; CDR3: CASSQEMTGSGGYTF; DNA: TGTGCCAGCAGCCAAGAAATGACAGGGTCGGGTGGCTACACCTTC
D: -; V: TRBV4-1; size: -; J: TRBJ2-5; CDR3: CASSQAGIQLTQYF; DNA: TGCGCCAGCAGCCAGGCCGGGATCCAACTCACCCAGTACTTC
D: TRBD1; V: TRBV5-1; size: -; J: TRBJ1-2; CDR3: CASRQDRAYGYTF; DNA: TGCGCCAGCAGACAGGACAGGGCCTATGGCTACACCTTC
D: TRBD2; V: TRBV5-1; size: medium-sized; J: TRBJ2-1; CDR3: CASSLMGLAGNYNEQFF; DNA: TGCGCCAGCAGCTTGATGGGACTAGCGGGGAATTACAATGAGCAGTTCTTC
D: -; V: TRBV7-8; size: -; J: TRBJ2-5; CDR3: CASSPRRSQETQYF; DNA: TGTGCCAGCAGCCCCCGACGGTCCCAAGAGACCCAGTACTTC
D: -; V: TRBV18; size: -; J: TRBJ2-3; CDR3: CASSPAGAGTDTQYF; DNA: TGTGCCAGCTCACCGGCGGGGGCAGGGACAGATACGCAGTATTTT